The entry below gives a single T cell receptor (beta chain) sequence along with its context. This clonotype was recorded a few times. Its antigen is currently not known. The input lacks base qualities; no much larger clone sits a single base away. This entry belongs to a study of T-cell memory formation after mild COVID-19 (dated by TCRdb to about 2021). Looking at the study overall: TCR sequence clusters from the two donors were largely donor specific. In two donors, T-cell clones that expanded and contracted after mild COVID-19 were followed by sequencing TCRalpha and TCRbeta repertoires longitudinally. The cohort comprised two young, previously healthy adult volunteers, one female and one male. Broad study findings and their caveats: Contracting CD4+ clones turned up mainly in the CM and EM memory subsets, whereas EMRA was where CD8+ clones were enriched. Some responding clones were found in pre-infection memory, which suggests that pre-existing cross-reactive memory T cells took part in the SARS-CoV-2 response. Only two mild cases were covered by the study, and larger cohorts that include severe cases with pre-infection samples were considered necessary. Clones contracting from day 15 to 85 had balanced CD4/CD8 phenotypes, while a second wave expanding from day 15 to 37 was biased towards CD4+. SARS-CoV-2 specificity was not confirmed for the second-wave clones peaking on day 37.

PBMCs were isolated by Ficoll-Paque density gradient centrifugation. Sequencing relied on an Illumina NovaSeq 6000. TCRalpha and TCRbeta cDNA libraries were constructed by 5'RACE with constant-segment primers, with sample barcodes and unique molecular identifiers being introduced. Trizol reagent was used to extract RNA from every sample. The libraries were amplified in two PCR steps, and the second step added a second sample barcode and Illumina TruSeq adapters. Libraries were sequenced on an Illumina NovaSeq with 2 x 150 bp paired-end reads. The authors' analysis ran thus. Demultiplexing of reads and collapsing into UMI-guided consensus sequences were performed with migec v1.2.7. Using mixcr v2.1.11, the UMI consensuses were aligned to TRA and TRB V and J templates and assembled into clonotypes. A clonotype was counted as expanded or contracted only when both edgeR and NoisET called the clonotype significant, with the noise models trained on biological replicates. For edgeR calls, a false discovery rate-adjusted p below 0.01 and a log2 fold-change threshold of 1 were applied. As an exploratory analysis of dynamics, max-normalized trajectories of the 1000 most abundant clonotypes were examined by PCA with hierarchical clustering. Each responding clone was given a CD4 or CD8 phenotype based on the CD4+ and CD8+ repertoires, which had been sequenced separately. TCRdb applied fastp at Q25 and MiXCR to the public reads, then kept only in-frame beta chains. Every CDR3 protein is listed once, alongside the most common genes and DNA of its rows. The V and J calls here are based on TCRdb, not the publication. The sample contains more than 400,000 distinct CDR3 sequences, around a sixth of them found a single time. The ten largest clonotypes hold 12% of the sample.

CDR1 and CDR2 were assigned from the germline V gene as SGHAT and FQNNGV. V is shortened by 5 bases, J by 8 bases, and the region joining them spans 25 bases. Reading from cysteine to phenylalanine, the CDR3 counts 17 amino acids. Only the CDR3 portion is preserved as DNA: 51 bases, with reading frame beginning at the first base. Recombination linked TRBV11-2 to TRBJ2-1, with TRBD1 as a weak D call on 6 bases. The sequencing input was PBMCs or a T cell subset sorted from them (not recorded which). The clonotype originates from an adult woman who had mild COVID-19 (a few samples of this study predate the infection). The sample titles of this study are shuffled in the database, so cell type and time point are left out; the donor was told from shared clones. The encoded CDR3 is CASSRVNFTGTIDEQFF. DNA sequence: TGTGCCAGCAGCCGAGTTAACTTTACAGGGACCATCGATGAGCAGTTCTTC.